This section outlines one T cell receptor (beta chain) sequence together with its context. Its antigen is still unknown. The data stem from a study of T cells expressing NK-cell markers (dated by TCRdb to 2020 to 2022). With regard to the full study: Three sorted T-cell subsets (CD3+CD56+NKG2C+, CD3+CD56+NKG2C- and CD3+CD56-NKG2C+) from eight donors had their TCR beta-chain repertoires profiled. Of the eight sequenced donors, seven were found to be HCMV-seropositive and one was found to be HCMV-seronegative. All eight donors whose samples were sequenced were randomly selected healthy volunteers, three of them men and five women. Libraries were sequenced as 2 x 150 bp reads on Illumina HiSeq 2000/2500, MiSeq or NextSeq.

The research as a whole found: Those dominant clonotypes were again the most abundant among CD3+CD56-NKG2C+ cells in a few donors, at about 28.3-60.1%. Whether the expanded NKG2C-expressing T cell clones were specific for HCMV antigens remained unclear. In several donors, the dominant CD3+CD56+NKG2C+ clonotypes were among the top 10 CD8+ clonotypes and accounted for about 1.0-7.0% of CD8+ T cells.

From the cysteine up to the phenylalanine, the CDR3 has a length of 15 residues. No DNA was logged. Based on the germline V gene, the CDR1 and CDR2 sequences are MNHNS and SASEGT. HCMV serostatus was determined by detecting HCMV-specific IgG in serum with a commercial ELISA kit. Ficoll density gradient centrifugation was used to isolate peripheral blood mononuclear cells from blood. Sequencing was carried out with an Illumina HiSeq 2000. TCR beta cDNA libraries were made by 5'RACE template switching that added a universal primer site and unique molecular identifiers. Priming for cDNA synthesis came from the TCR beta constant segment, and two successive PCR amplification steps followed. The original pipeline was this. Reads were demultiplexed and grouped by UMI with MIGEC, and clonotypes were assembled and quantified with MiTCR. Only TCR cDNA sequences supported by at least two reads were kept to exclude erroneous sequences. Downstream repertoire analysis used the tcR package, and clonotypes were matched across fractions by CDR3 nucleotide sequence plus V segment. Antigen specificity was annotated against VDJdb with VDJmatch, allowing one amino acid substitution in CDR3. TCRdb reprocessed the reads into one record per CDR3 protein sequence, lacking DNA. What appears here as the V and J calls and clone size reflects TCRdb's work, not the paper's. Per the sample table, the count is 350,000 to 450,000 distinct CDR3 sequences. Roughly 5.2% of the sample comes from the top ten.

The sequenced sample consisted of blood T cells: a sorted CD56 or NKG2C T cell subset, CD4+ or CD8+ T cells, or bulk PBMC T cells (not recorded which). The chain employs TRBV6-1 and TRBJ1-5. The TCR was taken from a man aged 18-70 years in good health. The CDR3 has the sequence CASSPRFASNQPQHF.